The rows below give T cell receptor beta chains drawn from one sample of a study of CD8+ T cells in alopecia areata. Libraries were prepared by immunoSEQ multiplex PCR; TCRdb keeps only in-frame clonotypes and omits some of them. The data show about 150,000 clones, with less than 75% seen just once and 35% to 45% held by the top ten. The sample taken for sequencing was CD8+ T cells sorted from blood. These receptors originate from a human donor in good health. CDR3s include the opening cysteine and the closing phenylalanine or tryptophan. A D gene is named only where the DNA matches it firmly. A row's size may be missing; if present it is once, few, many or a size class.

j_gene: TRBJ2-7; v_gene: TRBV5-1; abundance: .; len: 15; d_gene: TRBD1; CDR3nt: TGCGCCAGCAGCTTGGCGACAGGGAACTCCTACGAGCAGTACTTC; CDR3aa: CASSLATGNSYEQYF
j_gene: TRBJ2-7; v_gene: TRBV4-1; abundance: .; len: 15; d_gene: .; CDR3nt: TGCGCCAGCAGCCAAGCTTCCAGCGGAAACTACGAGCAGTACTTC; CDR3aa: CASSQASSGNYEQYF
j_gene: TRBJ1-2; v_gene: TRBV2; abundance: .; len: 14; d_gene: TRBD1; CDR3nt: TGTGCCAGCAATACGCGGGACAGCTATAATGGCTACACCTTC; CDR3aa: CASNTRDSYNGYTF
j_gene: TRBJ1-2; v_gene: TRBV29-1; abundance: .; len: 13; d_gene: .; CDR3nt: TGCAGCGTTGAAGAAGAATTGGGCTATGGCTACACCTTC; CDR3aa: CSVEEELGYGYTF
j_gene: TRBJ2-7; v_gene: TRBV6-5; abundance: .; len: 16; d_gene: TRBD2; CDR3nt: TGTGCCAGCAGTTACTCCCTAGCGGACTCAACCTACGAGCAGTACTTC; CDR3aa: CASSYSLADSTYEQYF
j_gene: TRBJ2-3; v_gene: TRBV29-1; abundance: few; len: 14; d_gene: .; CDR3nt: TGCAGCGCCGAGCCCGAGGCGAGCACAGATACGCAGTATTTT; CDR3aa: CSAEPEASTDTQYF
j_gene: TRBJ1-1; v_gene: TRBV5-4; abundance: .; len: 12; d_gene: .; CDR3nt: TGTGCCAGCAGCTTTAAATCGGCTGAAGCTTTCTTT; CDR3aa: CASSFKSAEAFF
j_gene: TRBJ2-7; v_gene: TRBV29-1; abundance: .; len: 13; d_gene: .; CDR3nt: TGCAGCGTTGTGGCCCAGGGGGGACGCGAGCAGTACTTC; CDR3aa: CSVVAQGGREQYF
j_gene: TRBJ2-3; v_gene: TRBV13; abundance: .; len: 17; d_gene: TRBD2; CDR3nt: TGTGCCAGCAGCTTTGGCCCTGGGCGGGAGCTGGCAGATACGCAGTATTTT; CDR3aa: CASSFGPGRELADTQYF
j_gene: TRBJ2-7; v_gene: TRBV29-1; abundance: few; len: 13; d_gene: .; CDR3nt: TGCAGCGTTAGGTGGCCCGACCGCTACGAGCAGTACTTC; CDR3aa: CSVRWPDRYEQYF
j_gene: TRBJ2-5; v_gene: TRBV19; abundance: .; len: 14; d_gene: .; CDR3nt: TGTGCCAGTAGTCCTCTTGGAGGTGGTGAGACCCAGTACTTC; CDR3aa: CASSPLGGGETQYF
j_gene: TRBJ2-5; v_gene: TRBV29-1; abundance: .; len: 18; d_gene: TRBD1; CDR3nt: TGCAGCGTTGAAGGAGGTGGGACAGGGGGCACAAGCCAAGAGACCCAGTACTTC; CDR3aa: CSVEGGGTGGTSQETQYF
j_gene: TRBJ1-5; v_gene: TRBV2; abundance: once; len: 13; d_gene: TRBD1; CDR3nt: TGTGCCAGCACAGGGGGGAACAATCAGCCCCAGCATTTT; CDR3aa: CASTGGNNQPQHF
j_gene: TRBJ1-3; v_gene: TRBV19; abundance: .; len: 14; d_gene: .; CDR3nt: TGTGCCAGTAGTATTGACACCTCTGGAAACACCATATATTTT; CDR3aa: CASSIDTSGNTIYF
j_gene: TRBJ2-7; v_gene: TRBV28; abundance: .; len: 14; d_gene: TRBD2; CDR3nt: TGTGCCAGCTGGTCCCTAGCGGATACCTACGAGCAGTACTTC; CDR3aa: CASWSLADTYEQYF
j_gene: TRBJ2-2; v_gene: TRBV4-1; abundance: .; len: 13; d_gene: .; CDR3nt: TGCGCCAGCAGTCGACAGTACACCGGGGAGCTGTTTTTT; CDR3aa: CASSRQYTGELFF
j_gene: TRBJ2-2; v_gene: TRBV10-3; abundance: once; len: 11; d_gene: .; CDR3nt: TGTGCCATCACCAACACCGGGGAGCTGTTTTTT; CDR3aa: CAITNTGELFF
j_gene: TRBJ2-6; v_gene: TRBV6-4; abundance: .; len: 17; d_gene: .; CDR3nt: TGTGCCAGCAGTGACTCTCCCACAGGGCTCGGGGCCAACGTCCTGACTTTC; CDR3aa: CASSDSPTGLGANVLTF
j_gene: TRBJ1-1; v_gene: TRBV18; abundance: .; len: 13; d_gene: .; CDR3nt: TGTGCCAGCTCACCAGGACCTAACACTGAAGCTTTCTTT; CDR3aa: CASSPGPNTEAFF
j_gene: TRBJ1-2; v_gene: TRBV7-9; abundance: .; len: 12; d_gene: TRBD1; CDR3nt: TGTGCCAGCAGCCCAACAGGGGACGGCTACACCTTC; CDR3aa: CASSPTGDGYTF
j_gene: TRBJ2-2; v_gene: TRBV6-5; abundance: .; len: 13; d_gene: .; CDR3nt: TGTGCCAGCAAACGGAAACAGACCGGGGAGCTGTTTTTT; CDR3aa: CASKRKQTGELFF
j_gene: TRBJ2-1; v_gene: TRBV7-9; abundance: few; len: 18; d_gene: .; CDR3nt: TGTGCCAGCAGCTACCCTTCGCGGACCCGTTTCTCCTACAATGAGCAGTTCTTC; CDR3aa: CASSYPSRTRFSYNEQFF
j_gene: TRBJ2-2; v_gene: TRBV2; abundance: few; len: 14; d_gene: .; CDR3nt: TGTGCCAGCACGGCCGCAGAAAACACCGGGGAGCTGTTTTTT; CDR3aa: CASTAAENTGELFF
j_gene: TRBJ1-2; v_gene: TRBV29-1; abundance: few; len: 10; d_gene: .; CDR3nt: TGCAGCGCCACAGAATATGGCTACACCTTC; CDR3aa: CSATEYGYTF
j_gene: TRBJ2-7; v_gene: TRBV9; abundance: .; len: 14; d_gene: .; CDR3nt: TGTGCCAGCAGCGTAGCTTCTAGCTCCTACGAGCAGTACTTC; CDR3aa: CASSVASSSYEQYF
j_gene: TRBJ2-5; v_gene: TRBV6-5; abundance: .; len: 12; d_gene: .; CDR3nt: TGTGCCACAATAGGGAACCAAGAGACCCAGTACTTC; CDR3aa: CATIGNQETQYF
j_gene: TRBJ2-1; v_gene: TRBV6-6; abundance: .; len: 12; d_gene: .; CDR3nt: TGTGCCAGCAGTTACCTAGCGAATGAGCAGTTCTTC; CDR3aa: CASSYLANEQFF
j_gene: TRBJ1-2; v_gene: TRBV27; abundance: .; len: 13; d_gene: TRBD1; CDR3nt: TGTGCCAGCAGCATCGCAGGGGGAGGAGGCTACACCTTC; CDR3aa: CASSIAGGGGYTF
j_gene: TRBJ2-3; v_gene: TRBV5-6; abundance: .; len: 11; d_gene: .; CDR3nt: TGTGCCAGCAGCTTGACAGATACGCAGTATTTT; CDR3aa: CASSLTDTQYF
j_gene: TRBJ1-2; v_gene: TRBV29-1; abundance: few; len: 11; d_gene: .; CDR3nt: TGCAGCGACTGGACAGCCTATGGCTACACCTTC; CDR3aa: CSDWTAYGYTF
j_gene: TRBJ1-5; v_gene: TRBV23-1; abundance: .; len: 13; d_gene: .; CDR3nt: TGCGCCAGCAGCCGGCCGGATTATCAGCCCCAGCATTTT; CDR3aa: CASSRPDYQPQHF
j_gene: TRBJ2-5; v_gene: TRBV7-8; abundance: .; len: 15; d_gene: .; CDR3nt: TGTGCCAGCAGTTCCCGTGGCGGAAACCAAGAGACCCAGTACTTC; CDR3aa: CASSSRGGNQETQYF
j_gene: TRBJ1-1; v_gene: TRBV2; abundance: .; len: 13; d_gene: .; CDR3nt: TGTGCCAGCAGGTTGAGTAAGCACACTGAAGCTTTCTTT; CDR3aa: CASRLSKHTEAFF
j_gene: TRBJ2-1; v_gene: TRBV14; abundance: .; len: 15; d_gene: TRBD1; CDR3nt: TGTGCCAGCAGCCCCCGACAGGGTTACTTCAATGAGCAGTTCTTC; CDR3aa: CASSPRQGYFNEQFF
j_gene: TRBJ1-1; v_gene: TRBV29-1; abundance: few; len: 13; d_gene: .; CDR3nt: TGCAGCGGAAACGACAGGCTGAACACTGAAGCTTTCTTT; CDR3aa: CSGNDRLNTEAFF
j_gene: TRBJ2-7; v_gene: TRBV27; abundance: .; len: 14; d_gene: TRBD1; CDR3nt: TGTGCCAGCGGCGTCACAGGGGGCGCGGACGAGCAGTACTTC; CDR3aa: CASGVTGGADEQYF
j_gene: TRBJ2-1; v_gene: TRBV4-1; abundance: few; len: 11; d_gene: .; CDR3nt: TGCGCCAGCAGCGTATACAATGAGCAGTTCTTC; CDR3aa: CASSVYNEQFF
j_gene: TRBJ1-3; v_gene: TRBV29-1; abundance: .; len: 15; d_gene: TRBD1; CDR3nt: TGCAGCGTTGAGGGACAGACCCACTCTGGAAACACCATATATTTT; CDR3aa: CSVEGQTHSGNTIYF
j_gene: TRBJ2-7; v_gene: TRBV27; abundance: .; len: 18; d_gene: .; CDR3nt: TGTGCCAGCAGTCCCACCGCAGCCTCTCCAGGGTGGACCTACGAGCAGTACTTC; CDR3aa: CASSPTAASPGWTYEQYF
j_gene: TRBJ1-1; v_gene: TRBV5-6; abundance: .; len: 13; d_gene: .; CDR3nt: TGTGCCAGCAGCCTAGGGCGGAACACTGAAGCTTTCTTT; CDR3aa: CASSLGRNTEAFF
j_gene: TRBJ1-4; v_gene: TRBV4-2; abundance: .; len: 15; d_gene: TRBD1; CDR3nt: TGTGCCAGCAGCCAAGGCGGACAGGCATATGAAAAACTGTTTTTT; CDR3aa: CASSQGGQAYEKLFF
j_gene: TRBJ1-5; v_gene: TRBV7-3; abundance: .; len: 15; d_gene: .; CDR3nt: TGTGCCAGCAGCGTCCTAGGGGCCGACAATCAGCCCCAGCATTTT; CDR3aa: CASSVLGADNQPQHF
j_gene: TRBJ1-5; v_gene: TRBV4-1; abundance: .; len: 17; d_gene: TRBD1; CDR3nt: TGCGCCAGCAGCCAAGGAGGACAGGGTTATAGCAATCAGCCCCAGCATTTT; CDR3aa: CASSQGGQGYSNQPQHF
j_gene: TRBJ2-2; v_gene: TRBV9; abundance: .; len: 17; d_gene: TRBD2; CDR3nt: TGTGCCAGCAGCCTAGGGACTAGCGGGAGGAACACCGGGGAGCTGTTTTTT; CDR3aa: CASSLGTSGRNTGELFF
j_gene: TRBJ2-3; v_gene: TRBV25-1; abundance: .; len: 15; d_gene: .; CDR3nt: TGTGCCAGCAGTTCTGAGGGCGGAAGGACAGATACGCAGTATTTT; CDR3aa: CASSSEGGRTDTQYF
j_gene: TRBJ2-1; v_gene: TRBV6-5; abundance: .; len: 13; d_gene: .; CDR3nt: TGTGCCAGCAGTCCGAGCTCCTACAATGAGCAGTTCTTC; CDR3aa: CASSPSSYNEQFF
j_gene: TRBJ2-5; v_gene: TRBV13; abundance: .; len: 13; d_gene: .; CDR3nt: TGTGCCAGCAGCTCGGACAGACAAGAGACCCAGTACTTC; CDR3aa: CASSSDRQETQYF
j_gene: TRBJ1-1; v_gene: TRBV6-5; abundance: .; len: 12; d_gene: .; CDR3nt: TGTGCCAGCATGGGTCGGTGGGGTGAAGCTTTCTTT; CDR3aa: CASMGRWGEAFF
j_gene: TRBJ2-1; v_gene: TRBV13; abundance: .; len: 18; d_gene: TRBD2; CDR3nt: TGTGCCAGCAGCCTCGACCGACTAGCGGAAGGCTCCTACAATGAGCAGTTCTTC; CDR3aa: CASSLDRLAEGSYNEQFF
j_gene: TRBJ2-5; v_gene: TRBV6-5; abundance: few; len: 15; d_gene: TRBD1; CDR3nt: TGTGCCAGCAGTCCCGGACAGGGGAACCAAGAGACCCAGTACTTC; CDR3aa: CASSPGQGNQETQYF
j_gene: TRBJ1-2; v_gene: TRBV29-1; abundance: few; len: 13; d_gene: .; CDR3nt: TGCAGCGTTGAAGGGCGCGGGGACTATGGCTACACCTTC; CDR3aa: CSVEGRGDYGYTF
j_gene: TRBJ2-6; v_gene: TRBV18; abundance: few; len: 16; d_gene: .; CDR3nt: TGTGCCAGCTCACCAGAACAGGGACGTGGGGCCAACGTCCTGACTTTC; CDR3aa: CASSPEQGRGANVLTF
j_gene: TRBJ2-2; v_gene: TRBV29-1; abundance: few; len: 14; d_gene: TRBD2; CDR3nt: TGCAGCGCCCGTCCACGGGAGGATCGCGGGGAGCTGTTTTTT; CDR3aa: CSARPREDRGELFF
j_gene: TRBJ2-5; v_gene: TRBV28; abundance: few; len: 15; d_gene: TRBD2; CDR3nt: TGTGCCAGCAGTCCATCGCTAGCGGATCAAGAGACCCAGTACTTC; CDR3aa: CASSPSLADQETQYF
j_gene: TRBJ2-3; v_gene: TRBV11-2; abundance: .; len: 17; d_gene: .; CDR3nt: TGTGCCAGCAGCTCCCACCCGGAGGGTTCTCTCACAGATACGCAGTATTTT; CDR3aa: CASSSHPEGSLTDTQYF
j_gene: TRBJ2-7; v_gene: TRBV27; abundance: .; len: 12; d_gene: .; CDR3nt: TGTGCCAGCAGTTTAAGGGGACGCGAGCAGTACTTC; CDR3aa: CASSLRGREQYF
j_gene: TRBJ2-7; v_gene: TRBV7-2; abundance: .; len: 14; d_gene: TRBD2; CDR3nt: TGTGCCAGCAGCTGGATCGGCGGGAGCTACGAGCAGTACTTC; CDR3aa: CASSWIGGSYEQYF
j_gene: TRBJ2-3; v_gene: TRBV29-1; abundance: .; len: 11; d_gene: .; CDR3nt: TGCAGCGTTGAAGAGGCAGATACGCAGTATTTT; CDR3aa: CSVEEADTQYF
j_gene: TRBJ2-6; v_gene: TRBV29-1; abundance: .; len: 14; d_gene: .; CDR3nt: TGCAGCGCTAAGGACGAGGCTGGGGCCAACGTCCTGACTTTC; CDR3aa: CSAKDEAGANVLTF
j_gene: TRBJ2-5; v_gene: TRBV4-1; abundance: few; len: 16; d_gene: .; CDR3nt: TGCGCCAGCAGCCAAGCTTTTTACGAGACTAGGGGGTCCCAGTACTTC; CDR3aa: CASSQAFYETRGSQYF